A single TCR beta chain is shown here with its context. This sample is drawn from a study of blood T cell repertoires in COVID-19. Study-wide background: Material from acute and convalescent COVID-19 was sourced from the United States, Italy and Spain. Sources were T cells, B-cell-depleted T cells, or PBMCs; the material itself was cDNA or gDNA.

How the authors handled the data: Quantification of nucleated cells was approximated via reference gene primer amplification. Only in-frame clones appear in the TCRdb table, and some are missing; sequencing was by immunoSEQ multiplex PCR. D and trimming come from the DNA, and the V and J calls and clone size come from that table. The sample gives under 250,000 clones, 65% to 85% of which show up once; about 13% is in the top ten. Germline V gene lookup returns CDR1 SGHTA and CDR2 FQGNSA. This CDR3 is 17 amino acids long. The V segment lost 6 bases and the J segment 2 bases; nucleotides outside the gene matches: 7.

V usage is TRBV7-2 and J usage is TRBJ2-6; 10 nucleotides match TRBD1. The specimen sequenced was peripheral blood. This clonotype was obtained from a human donor in a cohort sampled during active COVID-19. The CDR3 sequence is CASRAGQGWPGANVLTF. CDR3 DNA: TGTGCCAGCAGGGCGGGACAGGGGTGGCCTGGGGCCAACGTCCTGACTTTC.